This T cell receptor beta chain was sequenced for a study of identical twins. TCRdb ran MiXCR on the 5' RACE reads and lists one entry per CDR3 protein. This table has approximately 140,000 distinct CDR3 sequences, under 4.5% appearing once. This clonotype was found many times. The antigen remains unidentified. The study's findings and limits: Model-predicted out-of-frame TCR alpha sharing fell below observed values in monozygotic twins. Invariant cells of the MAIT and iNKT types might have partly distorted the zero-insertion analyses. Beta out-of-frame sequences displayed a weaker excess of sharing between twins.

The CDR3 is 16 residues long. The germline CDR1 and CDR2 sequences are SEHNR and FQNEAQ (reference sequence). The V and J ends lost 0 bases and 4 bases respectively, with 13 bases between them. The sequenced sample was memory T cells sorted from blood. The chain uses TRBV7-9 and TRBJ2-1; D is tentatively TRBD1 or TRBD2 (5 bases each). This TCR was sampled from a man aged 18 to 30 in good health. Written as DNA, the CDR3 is TGTGCCAGCAGCTTAGCGCGGGCAGGGATTTACAATGAGCAGTTCTTC. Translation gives CASSLARAGIYNEQFF.